This T cell receptor beta chain was captured by sequencing in a study of beta chain features in type 1 diabetes listed by TCRdb under 2018. Regarding the complete study: Patients and healthy donors did not differ in mean age, gender distribution, total cell number or subset yield. A total of just under 110,000,000 sorted cells were examined across all samples, and RNA yield correlated strongly with the number of cells per subset. In the study, recently diagnosed type 1 diabetes patients and matched healthy donors were compared on the TCRB repertoires of their sorted circulating CD4+ T cell subsets. Regulatory and stem cell-like memory subsets were obtained from only 8 patients and roughly eight healthy donors, while naive and central memory subsets were obtained from all 28 donors. Study-level results and caveats: PCR may preferentially amplify shorter templates, but because patient and control samples were amplified and corrected together, any resulting skew would affect both groups equally. Sequencing cDNA rather than genomic DNA could over-represent highly expressing activated cells, although activation and CD3 levels did not differ between groups. Naive, central memory and regulatory TCRB repertoires appeared to be more similar among patients than among healthy donors. Because small numbers of individuals were included in the HLA sub-analyses, any influence of HLA type on TCRB rearrangement was left unresolved. A moderate but significant shortening of TCRB CDR3 length was observed in type 1 diabetes patients in all four CD4+ subsets. Patients with type 1 diabetes made fewer insertions and deleted more nucleotides at VDJ recombination sites, implying thymic rearrangement abnormalities.

This clone came up a few times. There is no known antigen for this receptor. The record has no base qualities; no much larger clone is one base away. Each donor gave one peripheral blood draw, roughly 0.11 L on average, collected into heparinised tubes. A BD FACSAria II was used to sort naive, central memory, regulatory and stem cell-like memory CD4+ T cells with a panel that included CD45RO, CCR7, CD25, CD127, CD95 and CD27. Every sorted population had a purity above 98%. Right away, PBMCs were isolated by Lymphoprep density gradient centrifugation and were stained directly, with no culture step. So that batch effects would be minimized, each experiment stained and sorted samples in pairs, pairing one healthy donor with one patient. The entire amount of isolated RNA was reverse transcribed using the High Capacity cDNA Reverse Transcription Kit, so the sequenced TCRB transcripts were expressed ones. Deep immunoSEQ sequencing was applied to naive, central memory and regulatory T cell samples, giving an average of about 3.4 million total reads per sample. Sorted cells were lysed in RLT buffer, and RNA was extracted using DNase-treated RNeasy Micro or Mini kits according to cell number. To prevent cross-contamination, every cell subset was processed on its own, while patient and healthy donor samples were processed together. Using the immunoSEQ multiplex PCR, TCRB sequences were amplified from cDNA into 87-bp fragments spanning the CDR3 region. Sequencing of the amplicons was done on the Illumina HiSeq platform. Per the original workflow: Synthetic template baselines were used to correct PCR bias computationally, reads within Hamming distance 2 were collapsed, and singletons that could not be merged were discarded. By aligning reads against IMGT, V, D and J genes, CDR3 length, and insertions or deletions at six rearrangement sites were assigned. Within each subset, clonotype counts were normalized to sorted cell number, and only after that were true diversity and Gini coefficients computed with the tcR R package. The overlap coefficient, calculated on TCRB nucleotide sequences, was used to measure repertoire sharing. As a proxy for the pre-selection repertoire, out-of-frame TCRB sequences from naive cells were analyzed. Sourced from immuneACCESS, this table was stored by TCRdb with only in-frame sequences that have V and J called. A share of the clones is absent; for the studies checked, an unresolved V gene accounts for under half, and the remainder has no known explanation. V, J and clone size are taken as reported in that table, and D and trimming were inferred from the DNA itself. This sample gives some 410,000 clones in total; approximately 15% of them show up just once. In total, the top ten clones hold roughly 0.036% of the sample.

The germline V gene encodes CDR1 MGHDK and CDR2 SYGVNS. V has 3 bases trimmed and J has 1 base trimmed; junction bases matching no gene number 5. From cysteine to phenylalanine, the CDR3 is 16 amino acids long. Only the CDR3 part of the read is kept: 48 bases, read in frame from the first base. The receptor's source is a man aged 25-45 years in good health. Sequenced sample: naive CD4+ T cells from blood. The cell subset or site tag for this specimen amounts to: true naive CD4+ T cells. The sequence is built from TRBV25-1 and TRBJ2-3, and TRBD1 aligns with 9 junction nucleotides. The CDR3 here reads CASSDPRTGGTDTQYF. The nucleotides read TGTGCCAGCAGTGACCCGCGGACAGGGGGCACAGATACGCAGTATTTT.